These T cell receptor beta chains were read from a single sample in a study of shared clonotypes between healthy human individuals. Assay: immunoSEQ multiplex PCR; the TCRdb copy retains only in-frame clones and omits some. The data contain 2 million to 2.5 million clones, 85% to 95% of them seen just once; the ten biggest clones take up 0.3% to 0.45%. The sample was naive CD4+ T cells from PBMCs. The receptors were sampled from a man younger than 30 in good health. Some clones in this sample may be carry-over from other donors' samples. The CDR3 runs from the conserved cysteine through the conserved F or W.

V gene: TRBV12-5; CDR3 protein: CASGLVRANTGELFF
V gene: TRBV7-9; CDR3 protein: CASSLGPPFDRVVEKLFF
V gene: TRBV27; CDR3 protein: CATPLLAAAPDTQYF
V gene: TRBV6-1; CDR3 protein: CASREPRNTIYF
V gene: TRBV30; CDR3 protein: CACVRWGRGNTEAFF
V gene: TRBV6-1; CDR3 protein: CASTETLNTEAFF
V gene: TRBV7-2; CDR3 protein: CASRDGDQPQHF
V gene: TRBV7-2; CDR3 protein: CASSRLGSSYNEQFF
V gene: TRBV29-1; CDR3 protein: CSVTLAVGGNEQFF
V gene: TRBV5-1; CDR3 protein: CASSLQGPPGYTGELFF
V gene: TRBV7-2; CDR3 protein: CASSALGQEYDTQYF
V gene: TRBV6-6; CDR3 protein: CATRQEAEAFF
V gene: TRBV28; CDR3 protein: CASRLAGGVEQFF
V gene: TRBV5-4; CDR3 protein: CASSPGGQAKGYTF
V gene: TRBV30; CDR3 protein: CAWTPTLTTEAFF
V gene: TRBV11-2; CDR3 protein: CASSSSESHPGRVTQYF
V gene: TRBV7-8; CDR3 protein: CASSLVAGVPIQYF
V gene: TRBV28; CDR3 protein: CASRPPGQLNEKLFF
V gene: TRBV28; CDR3 protein: CASRTGTGGLGRVFF
V gene: TRBV6-1; CDR3 protein: CAGWDGSTYEQYF
V gene: TRBV5-1; CDR3 protein: CASSLDPAGAYEQYF
V gene: TRBV27; CDR3 protein: CASSQPLTSGSTDTQYF
V gene: TRBV5-1; CDR3 protein: CASSLTTGVGSEQFF
V gene: TRBV2; CDR3 protein: CASSDSGQDQETQYF
V gene: TRBV5-1; CDR3 protein: CASSSRDPTAAGPADTQYF
V gene: TRBV28; CDR3 protein: CASSSTGGGRFEGYTF
V gene: TRBV7-2; CDR3 protein: CASSYRALPHEQYF
V gene: TRBV27; CDR3 protein: CASSLGRAYNNEQFF
V gene: TRBV7-2; CDR3 protein: CASSSLRDEKLFF
V gene: TRBV15; CDR3 protein: CATSRGSGRADEQFF
V gene: TRBV28; CDR3 protein: CASSSTGVSNQPQHF
V gene: TRBV28; CDR3 protein: CASRGGTEAFF
V gene: TRBV28; CDR3 protein: CASSLLFSGANVLTF
V gene: TRBV5-6; CDR3 protein: CASSSGTSGNEQFF
V gene: TRBV28; CDR3 protein: CASSTGGGYGYTF
V gene: TRBV30; CDR3 protein: CAWSWLAHLPDGELFF
V gene: TRBV28; CDR3 protein: CASSSRQGATFSGNTIYF
V gene: TRBV4-2; CDR3 protein: CASSQPGQGSYEQYF
V gene: TRBV5-1; CDR3 protein: CASSLRGREGEQYF
V gene: TRBV30; CDR3 protein: CAWSVRIRDTEAFF
V gene: TRBV5-1; CDR3 protein: CASSDSRFQIGTGELFF
V gene: TRBV5-1; CDR3 protein: CASSFRLAGGVNEQFF
V gene: TRBV30; CDR3 protein: CAWSARTGYNQPQHF
V gene: TRBV19; CDR3 protein: CASSWSQGPQGF